Each of the 25 T cell receptor beta chains below was sequenced from the same sample in a study of blood T cell repertoires in COVID-19 (dated by TCRdb to about 2020). Preparation of the library involved the immunoSEQ multiplex PCR assay. TCRdb's version of the immuneACCESS table is confined to in-frame rearrangements and falls short of the full clone set. An unresolved V gene accounts for under half of the shortfall where checked; the remainder is of unknown origin. This sample is represented by 180,000 or so clones; 85% to 90% of them were singletons. Around 7% of the sample belongs to the ten largest clones. The sample was peripheral blood. These receptors were collected from a woman of 80 years or more in a cohort sampled during active or convalescent COVID-19.

Of note for this clone: Distinct nucleotide sequences in the sample also encode this CDR3. CDR3 sequence (DNA): TGTGCCAGCAGCCAGGCAGACTATGGCTACACCTTC. This translates into CASSQADYGYTF. The chain is built from TRBV3-1 (or the pseudogene TRBV3-2) and TRBJ1-2; D gene uncertain. Between the trimmed V and J ends, which lost 3 bases and 3 bases, there was a span of 5 bases. From germline, CDR1 is LGHDT and CDR2 YNNKEL (reference sequence). The CDR3 contains 12 residues.

This clone was recorded once. V and J are TRBV7-6 and TRBJ2-3; possibly TRBD2 for D (5 bases). The germline V gene has CDR1 SGHVS and CDR2 FNYEAQ. V was trimmed by 2 bases and J by 3 bases, leaving 9 bases between them. CDR3 length: 14 residues. CDR3 DNA sequence: TGTGCCAGCAGCTTATTGACGGGGACAGATACGCAGTATTTT. It is translated as CASSLLTGTDTQYF.

The chain recombines TRBV7-6 with TRBJ2-3; perhaps TRBD2 as D (6 bases). The germline V and J ends were trimmed by 2 bases and 1 base, with 13 bases remaining between them. This CDR3 is 16 amino acids long. The germline gives CDR1 SGHVS, CDR2 FNYEAQ. In DNA, the CDR3 is TGTGCCAGCAGCTTAAACCCGGGAGTAGGCACAGATACGCAGTATTTT. Its protein is CASSLNPGVGTDTQYF.

The chain is built from TRBV2 and TRBJ1-5, with D perhaps matching TRBD1 (6 bases). The length of the CDR3 is 15 residues. Trimming took 2 bases from V and 5 from J, leaving 13 bases between them. In germline, CDR1 is SNHLY, CDR2 FYNNEI. CDR3 nucleotide sequence: TGTGCCAGCAGTGAACGGGGGGCGAGGGATCAGCCCCAGCATTTT. Protein: CASSERGARDQPQHF.

In DNA form, the CDR3 reads TGTGCCAGCAGTAGACAGGGCGACGAGCAGTACTTC. Translated: CASSRQGDEQYF. The chain links TRBV12-3 or TRBV12-4 to TRBJ2-7, with 7 bases lining up with TRBD1. V trimming: 5 bases; J trimming: 5 bases; junction bases outside the gene matches: 3. The length of the CDR3 is 12 residues.

The gene calls are TRBV30 and TRBJ1-4; D is possibly TRBD1 (6 bases). V lost 5 bases and J 2 bases, leaving 15 bases between the germline ends. This CDR3 has 15 residues. Germline V gene lookup returns CDR1 GTSNPN and CDR2 SVGIG (reference sequence). CDR3 residues: CAWGRGFETNEKLFF. DNA of the CDR3: TGTGCCTGGGGGAGGGGGTTTGAGACTAATGAAAAACTGTTTTTT. Complete variable domain (other parts from reference TRBV30 and TRBJ1-4): SQTIHQWPATLVQPVGSPLSLECTVEGTSNPNLYWYRQAAGRGLQLLFYSVGIGQISSEVPQNLSASRPQDRQFILSSKKLLLSDSGFYLCAWGRGFETNEKLFFGSGTQLSVL.

This sequence joins TRBV19 and TRBJ2-1; tentatively, D is TRBD2 (6 bases). The V end was cut by 5 bases, the J end by 10 bases, with 15 bases between. CDR3 size: 13 residues. Germline CDR1 is LNHDA and CDR2 is SQIVND (reference sequence). CDR3 region: CASSGDFRIEQFF. In DNA, the CDR3 is TGTGCCAGTAGTGGGGACTTTCGAATCGAGCAGTTCTTC.

The chain has TRBV7-7 and TRBJ2-1, with 9 bases identical to TRBD2. This CDR3 comprises 16 residues. The V gene end was trimmed by 5 bases and the J gene end by 10 bases; junction bases not matched to a gene: 15. From germline, CDR1 is SSHAT and CDR2 FNYEAQ (reference sequence). The CDR3 DNA sequence: TGTGCCAGCAGCCCCGGAGTAGCGGGAGTGGTTGGAGAGCAGTTCTTC. Translating gives CASSPGVAGVVGEQFF.

This clone was recorded once. The V call is TRBV28, the J call TRBJ1-1; TRBD1 is a possible D gene (6 bases). The length of the CDR3 is 14 residues. Between the trimmed V and J ends, which lost 3 bases and 1 base, there was a span of 9 bases. Germline CDR1 and CDR2: MDHEN and SYDVKM. CDR3 bases: TGTGCCAGCAGTTTCAGGGGAGCGAACACTGAAGCTTTCTTT. This sequence encodes CASSFRGANTEAFF.

This chain uses TRBV18 with TRBJ1-5; 10 nucleotides match TRBD1. This CDR3 is built from 15 residues. Germline V gene sequence: CDR1 KGHSH, CDR2 LQKENI. Trimming cost V 3 bases and J 4 bases; bases outside gene matches: 3. The CDR3 DNA sequence: TGTGCCAGCTCACCTGGACAGGGGGGAAATCAGCCCCAGCATTTT. Translating gives CASSPGQGGNQPQHF.

The J gene is TRBJ1-2, the V gene TRBV6-1; D is unclear. Deletions cut 3 bases from V and 5 bases from J, with 10 bases between. Germline CDR1 reads MNHNS; CDR2 reads SASEGT. The CDR3 sequence is 13 residues long. The CDR3 nucleotides are TGTGCCAGCAGTGACCTATTAGCTTATGGCTACACCTTC. Translation gives CASSDLLAYGYTF.

The chain combines TRBV6-5 with TRBJ1-1; no reliable D call. The CDR3 covers 14 residues. Looked up from germline, CDR1 is MNHEY and CDR2 is SVGAGI. The germline V and J ends were trimmed by 8 bases and 4 bases, with 17 bases remaining between them. The chain's CDR3 is CASATYIEGTEAFF. CDR3 nucleotides: TGTGCCAGCGCGACTTATATAGAGGGCACTGAAGCTTTCTTT.

The chain has TRBV28 and TRBJ2-7; the match to TRBD2 covers 12 bases. This CDR3 spans 14 amino acids. CDR1 is MDHEN, CDR2 SYDVKM, per germline. The trim removed 6 bases at V and 6 bases at J, leaving 6 bases unmatched. The CDR3 nucleotides are TGTGCCAGCAGGTCACTAGCGGGGGGAACCGAGCAGTACTTC. Residues: CASRSLAGGTEQYF.

The chain carries TRBV18 and TRBJ2-3; 11 nucleotides line up with TRBD2. J gave up 2 bases and V 5 bases, and 12 bases lay outside the gene matches. Germline assignment: CDR1 KGHSH and CDR2 LQKENI. This CDR3 is built from 18 residues. The CDR3 coding sequence is TGTGCCAGCTCAGAAGCCCTAGCGGGGGGCCGATCCACAGATACGCAGTATTTT. Its translation: CASSEALAGGRSTDTQYF.

This sequence joins TRBV6-2 or TRBV6-3 and TRBJ2-7; 11 bases map to TRBD1. This CDR3 is built from 17 residues. V shed 5 bases and J 1 base; nucleotides not matched to a gene: 10. The germline V gene has CDR1 MNHEY and CDR2 SVGEGT. The DNA of the CDR3 is TGTGCCAGCAGTCCGGACAGGGGGCTCCGAGATTCCTACGAGCAGTACTTC. This translates into CASSPDRGLRDSYEQYF.

This rearrangement joins TRBV10-3 to TRBJ2-3; 7 bases align to TRBD2. The CDR3 totals 15 residues. The germline V gene encodes CDR1 ENHRY and CDR2 SYGVKD. With V trimmed by 4 bases and J by 1 base, 5 bases remained unmatched. CDR3 sequence: CAISVSSGRTDTQYF. CDR3 bases: TGTGCCATCAGTGTGTCTAGCGGTCGCACAGATACGCAGTATTTT.

This clone was counted a single time. The chain recombines TRBV27 with TRBJ2-7; 11 nucleotides line up with TRBD2. The CDR3 has 15 residues. Germline CDR1 is MNHEY and CDR2 is SMNVEV (reference sequence). V shed 2 bases, J shed 2 bases, and the junction held 2 bases outside the gene matches. The CDR3 DNA follows: TGTGCCAGCAGTTTAGTTAGCGGGGGGGCCTACGAGCAGTACTTC. It is translated as CASSLVSGGAYEQYF.

This clone was seen more than once but under ten times. This chain connects TRBV19 to TRBJ1-1; 7 positions match TRBD1. CDR1 and CDR2 (germline): LNHDA, SQIVND (reference sequence). The CDR3 contains 14 residues. After removal of 7 bases from V and 7 bases from J, the junction contained 12 bases not matched to a gene. The CDR3 DNA follows: TGTGCCAGTACGACCGCGCACAGGGGCGTTGAAGCTTTCTTT. Translation gives CASTTAHRGVEAFF.

The chain employs TRBV7-2 and TRBJ1-2, with a tentative D call TRBD1 (5 bases). The CDR3 sequence is 14 residues long. Germline-derived CDR1 and CDR2 are SGHTA and FQGNSA. V was pared by 5 bases and J by 8 bases, with 18 bases between. The CDR3 sequence: CASSRADSFRGYTF. The CDR3 region has the DNA TGTGCCAGCAGCCGCGCAGACAGTTTTAGGGGCTACACCTTC.

V is TRBV19 and J is TRBJ1-2; tentatively, D is TRBD1 (6 bases). V was cut by 6 bases and J by 0 bases, with 17 bases left in between. The CDR3 has 16 amino acids. Germline loops: CDR1 LNHDA, CDR2 SQIVND (reference sequence). CDR3 sequence: CASRTIQGRSNYGYTF. The CDR3 nucleotides read TGTGCCAGTAGAACTATACAGGGTAGATCTAACTATGGCTACACCTTC.

This chain connects TRBV3-1 (or the pseudogene TRBV3-2) to TRBJ1-2; TRBD1 might be the D (6 bases). Germline V lookup: CDR1 LGHDT, CDR2 YNNKEL (reference sequence). The CDR3 covers 15 residues. V dropped 1 base and J dropped 4 bases, with 13 bases sitting between them. CDR3 loop: CASSQVTGPVYGYTF. The DNA for the CDR3 is TGTGCCAGCAGCCAAGTAACAGGGCCCGTCTATGGCTACACCTTC.

The chain links TRBV4-1 to TRBJ2-5; 9 bases agree with TRBD2. Germline assignment: CDR1 MGHRA and CDR2 YSYEKL. V shed 4 bases and J 1 base; nucleotides not matched to a gene: 4. The CDR3 contains 15 residues. The chain's CDR3 is CASSRLLAGQETQYF. The CDR3 DNA sequence: TGCGCCAGCAGCCGGTTACTAGCGGGCCAAGAGACCCAGTACTTC.

V is TRBV10-3 and J is TRBJ1-1; the match to TRBD1 covers 10 bases. CDR3 size: 17 residues. V lost 2 bases and J lost 3; bases outside the gene matches: 9. Germline V gives CDR1 ENHRY, CDR2 SYGVKD. The CDR3 protein is CAISEPARTGGDTEAFF. The CDR3 nucleotides are TGTGCCATCAGTGAGCCGGCCAGGACAGGGGGGGACACTGAAGCTTTCTTT.

The chain is built from TRBV7-6 and TRBJ2-7; 10 bases map to TRBD1. The V and J ends lost 3 bases and 5 bases, in that order; junction bases with no gene match: 10. CDR1 and CDR2 from the germline V gene are SGHVS and FNYEAQ. This CDR3 spans 16 amino acids. This CDR3 reads CASSFSKTGGSNEQYF. Written as DNA, the CDR3 is TGTGCCAGCAGCTTCTCCAAGACAGGGGGCTCGAACGAGCAGTACTTC.

The genes are TRBV11-2 and TRBJ2-1, with D perhaps TRBD2 (5 bases). CDR3 size: 16 residues. Germline CDR1 SGHAT, CDR2 FQNNGV. The V end was cut by 6 bases, the J end by 4 bases, with 19 bases between. The CDR3, as DNA: TGTGCCAGCAGGAGTATTAAGGGAGAGGCATACAATGAGCAGTTCTTC. It encodes CASRSIKGEAYNEQFF.